This TCR beta chain comes out of a study of early T cells in non-severe SARS-CoV-2 infection. At the level of the study: Chains stayed unpaired after sequencing of bulk RNA from unsorted whole blood.

In the library, individual cDNA molecules carried attached unique molecular identifiers. Each CDR3 protein is one row after TCRdb ran MiXCR on the 5' RACE reads. The repertoire consists of about 23,000 distinct CDR3 sequences, with more than 3.5% occurring once and the leading ten covering more than 7%. This clonotype was counted at least ten times. CDR1 and CDR2 (germline): ENHRY, SYGVKD. Between the trimmed V and J ends, which lost 0 bases and 5 bases, there was a span of 22 bases. The CDR3 is 18 residues long. Material: whole blood. This clonotype was obtained from an adult who was a healthcare worker with PCR-confirmed SARS-CoV-2 infection or an uninfected control (not recorded which). The chain combines TRBV10-3 with TRBJ2-5, with D unresolved. The CDR3 here is CAISESIRTYQSLETQYF. The DNA of the CDR3 is TGTGCCATCAGTGAGTCGATTCGTACATACCAGTCGTTGGAGACCCAGTACTTC.